Ten or more counts support the clone carrying this TCR beta chain. What it binds is unknown. This entry is derived from a study of T-cell reconstitution after alpha-beta-depleted transplantation in children. Study-level points and caveats: There were some patients whose high TCRbeta diversity at day 60 came from surviving recipient T cells and thymic progenitors. Hyperexpanded clones declined; after one year, newly produced T cells mostly supplied diversity. Several hundred rapidly expanded clones from non-depleted graft cells reportedly supplied alpha-beta T cells about two months post-transplant.

Unique molecular identifiers were built into the TCRbeta library. TCRdb fed the PCR reads into MiXCR, producing one record per CDR3 protein. The sample records roughly 180,000 distinct CDR3 sequences, 11% being singletons. The TCR originated in a boy aged 2 to 10 with acute myeloid leukemia, due to receive a stem cell transplant. The material was PBMCs, obtained before TCRalphabeta/CD19-depleted stem cell transplant.

As DNA, the CDR3 is TGTGCCAGTACCAAGGTGTATCCCCCAGGGGAGCTGTTTTTT. Protein product: CASTKVYPPGELFF. The chain is built from TRBV19 and TRBJ2-2; D not resolved. Trimming cost V 7 bases and J 8 bases, with 17 bases left between them. Germline CDR1 is LNHDA and CDR2 is SQIVND (reference sequence). The CDR3 covers 14 residues.